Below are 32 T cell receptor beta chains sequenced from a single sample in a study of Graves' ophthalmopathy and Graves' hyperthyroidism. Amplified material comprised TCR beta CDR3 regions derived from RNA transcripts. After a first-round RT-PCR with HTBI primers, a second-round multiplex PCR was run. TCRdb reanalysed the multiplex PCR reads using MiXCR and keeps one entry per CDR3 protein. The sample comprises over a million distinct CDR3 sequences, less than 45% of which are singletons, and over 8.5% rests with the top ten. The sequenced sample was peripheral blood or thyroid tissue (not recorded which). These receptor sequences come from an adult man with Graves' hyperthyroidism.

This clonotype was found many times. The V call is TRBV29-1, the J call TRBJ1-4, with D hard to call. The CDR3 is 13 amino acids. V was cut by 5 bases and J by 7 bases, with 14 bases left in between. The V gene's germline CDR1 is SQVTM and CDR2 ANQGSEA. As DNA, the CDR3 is TGCAGCGTTAGGGCCCGGGAGGGTGAAAAACTGTTTTTT. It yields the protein CSVRAREGEKLFF.

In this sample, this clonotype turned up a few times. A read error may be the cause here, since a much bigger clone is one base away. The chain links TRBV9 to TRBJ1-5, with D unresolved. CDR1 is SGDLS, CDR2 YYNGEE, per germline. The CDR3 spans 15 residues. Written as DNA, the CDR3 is TGTGTCAGCAGCGTAACCGGGGAGTTTAGGCAGCCCCAGCATTTT. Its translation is CVSSVTGEFRQPQHF.

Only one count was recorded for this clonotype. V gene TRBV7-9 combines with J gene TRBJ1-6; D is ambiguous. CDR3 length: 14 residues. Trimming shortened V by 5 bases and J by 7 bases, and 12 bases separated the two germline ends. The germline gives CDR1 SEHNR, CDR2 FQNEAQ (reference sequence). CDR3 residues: CASSPHDTNSPLHF. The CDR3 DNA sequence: TGTGCCAGCAGCCCTCATGACACCAATTCACCCCTCCACTTT.

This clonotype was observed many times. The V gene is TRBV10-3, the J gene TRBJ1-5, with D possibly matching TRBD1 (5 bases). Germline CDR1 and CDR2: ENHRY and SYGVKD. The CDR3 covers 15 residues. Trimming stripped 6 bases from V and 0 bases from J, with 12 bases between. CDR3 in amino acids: CAISSSGASNQPQHF. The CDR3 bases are TGTGCCATCAGCTCGAGTGGGGCTAGCAATCAGCCCCAGCATTTT.

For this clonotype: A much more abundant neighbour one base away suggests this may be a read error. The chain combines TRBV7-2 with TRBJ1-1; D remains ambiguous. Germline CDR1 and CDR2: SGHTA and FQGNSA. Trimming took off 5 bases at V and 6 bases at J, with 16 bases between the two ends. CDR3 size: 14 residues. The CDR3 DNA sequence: TGTGCCAGCAGCCCTTGGTCCCGTGGGGCTGAAGCTTTCTTT. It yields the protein CASSPWSRGAEAFF.

CDR3 residues: CASSLGQFLYEQYF. CDR3 nucleotide sequence: TGTGCCAGCAGTTTGGGACAGTTCTTGTACGAGCAGTACTTC. The chain employs TRBV25-1 and TRBJ2-7; 7 positions match TRBD1. The CDR3 is 14 residues long. Germline V gene lookup returns CDR1 MGHDK and CDR2 SYGVNS. V lost 5 bases to trimming and J lost 4 bases; unmatched junction nucleotides: 8.

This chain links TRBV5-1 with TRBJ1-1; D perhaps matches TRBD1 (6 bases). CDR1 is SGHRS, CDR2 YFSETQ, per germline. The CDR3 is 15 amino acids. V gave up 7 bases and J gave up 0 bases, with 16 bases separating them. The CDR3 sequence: CASVHRTDMNTEAFF. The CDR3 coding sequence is TGCGCCAGCGTCCACCGGACAGACATGAACACTGAAGCTTTCTTT.

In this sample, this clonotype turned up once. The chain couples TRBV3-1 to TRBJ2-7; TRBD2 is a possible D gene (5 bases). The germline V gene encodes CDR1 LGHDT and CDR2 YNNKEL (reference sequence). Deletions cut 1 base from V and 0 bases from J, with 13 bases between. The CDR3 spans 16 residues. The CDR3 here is CASSQAAGSSSYEQYF. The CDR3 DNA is TGTGCCAGCAGCCAAGCGGCGGGCTCGAGCTCCTACGAGCAGTACTTC.

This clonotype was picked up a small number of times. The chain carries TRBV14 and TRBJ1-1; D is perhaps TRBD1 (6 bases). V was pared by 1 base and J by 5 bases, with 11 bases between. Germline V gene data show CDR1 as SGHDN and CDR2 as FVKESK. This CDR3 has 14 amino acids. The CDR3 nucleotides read TGTGCCAGCAGCCAAGGTCACAGGGATACTGAAGCTTTCTTT. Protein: CASSQGHRDTEAFF.

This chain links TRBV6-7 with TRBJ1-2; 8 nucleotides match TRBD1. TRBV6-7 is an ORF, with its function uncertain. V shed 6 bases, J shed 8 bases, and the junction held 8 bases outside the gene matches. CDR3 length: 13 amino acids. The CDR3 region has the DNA TGTGCCAGCAGACCGGGACAGGAGGGGGGCTACACCTTC. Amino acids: CASRPGQEGGYTF.

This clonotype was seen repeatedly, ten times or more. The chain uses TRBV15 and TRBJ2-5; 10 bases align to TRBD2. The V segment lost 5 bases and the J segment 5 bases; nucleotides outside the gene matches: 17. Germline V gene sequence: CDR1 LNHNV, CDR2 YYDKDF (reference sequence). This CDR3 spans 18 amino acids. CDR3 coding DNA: TGTGCCACCAGCCCGAGAAGCGGGAGGGCCAGGTCTCCGGAGACCCAGTACTTC. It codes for CATSPRSGRARSPETQYF.

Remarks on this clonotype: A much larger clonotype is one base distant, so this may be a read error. The CDR3 nucleotides read TGTGCCAGCAGCGGCTCCGGGACTAGCGGGGGGCCCTACGAGCAGTACTTC. Its protein is CASSGSGTSGGPYEQYF. The chain uses TRBV7-6 and TRBJ2-7; TRBD2 agrees at 15 bases. The CDR3 consists of 17 residues. With 5 bases clipped from V and 2 bases from J, the junction kept 7 bases outside the gene matches. Germline CDR1 SGHVS, CDR2 FNYEAQ.

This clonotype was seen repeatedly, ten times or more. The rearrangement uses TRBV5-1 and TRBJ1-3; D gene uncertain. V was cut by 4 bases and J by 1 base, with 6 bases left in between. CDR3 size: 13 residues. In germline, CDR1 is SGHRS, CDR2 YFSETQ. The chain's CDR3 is CASSPASGNTIYF. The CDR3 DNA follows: TGCGCCAGCAGCCCAGCGTCTGGAAACACCATATATTTT.

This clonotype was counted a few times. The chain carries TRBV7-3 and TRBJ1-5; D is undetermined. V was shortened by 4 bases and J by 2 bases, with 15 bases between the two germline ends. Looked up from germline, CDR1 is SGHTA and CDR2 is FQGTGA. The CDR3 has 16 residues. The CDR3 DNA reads TGTGCCAGCAGCTACCCCACGATCGGCGGCAATCAGCCCCAGCATTTT. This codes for CASSYPTIGGNQPQHF.

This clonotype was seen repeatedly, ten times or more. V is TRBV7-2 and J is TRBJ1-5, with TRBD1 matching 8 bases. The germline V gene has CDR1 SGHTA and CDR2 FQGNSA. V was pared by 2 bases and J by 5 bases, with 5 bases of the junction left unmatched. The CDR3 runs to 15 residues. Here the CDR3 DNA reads TGTGCCAGCAGCTTAAGCCGGACAGGGTATCAGCCCCAGCATTTT. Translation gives CASSLSRTGYQPQHF.

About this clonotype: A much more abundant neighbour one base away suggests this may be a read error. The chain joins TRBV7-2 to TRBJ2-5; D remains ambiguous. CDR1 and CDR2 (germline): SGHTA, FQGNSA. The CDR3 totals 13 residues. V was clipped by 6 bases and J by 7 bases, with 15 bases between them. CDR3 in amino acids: CASRRVGPGTQYF. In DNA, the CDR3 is TGTGCCAGCAGAAGAGTCGGGCCTGGGACCCAGTACTTC.

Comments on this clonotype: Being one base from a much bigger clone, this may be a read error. The CDR3 DNA is TGCGCCAGCAGCGAAGATTGGTACACTGAAGCTTTCTTT. It is translated as CASSEDWYTEAFF. The genes are TRBV7-9 and TRBJ1-1, with no clear D. This CDR3 has 13 amino acids. CDR1 is SEHNR and CDR2 is FQNEAQ in the germline V gene (reference sequence).

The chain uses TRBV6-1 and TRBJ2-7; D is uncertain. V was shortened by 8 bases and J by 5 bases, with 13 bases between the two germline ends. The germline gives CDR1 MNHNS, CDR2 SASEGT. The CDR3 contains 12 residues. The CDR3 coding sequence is TGTGCCAGCCCTGGGCAGGCGCACGAGCAGTACTTC. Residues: CASPGQAHEQYF.

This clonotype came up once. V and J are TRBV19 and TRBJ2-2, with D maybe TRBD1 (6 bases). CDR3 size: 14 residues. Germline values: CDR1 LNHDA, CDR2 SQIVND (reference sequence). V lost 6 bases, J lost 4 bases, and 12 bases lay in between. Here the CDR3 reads CASRVGRGTGELFF. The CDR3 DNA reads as TGTGCCAGTAGAGTGGGCAGGGGCACCGGGGAGCTGTTTTTT.

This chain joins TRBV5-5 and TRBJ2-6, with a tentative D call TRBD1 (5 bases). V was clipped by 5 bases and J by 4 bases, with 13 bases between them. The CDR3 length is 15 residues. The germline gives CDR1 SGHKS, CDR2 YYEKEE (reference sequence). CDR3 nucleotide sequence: TGTGCCAGCAGGTACAGGCGTTCCGGGGCCAACGTCCTGACTTTC. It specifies CASRYRRSGANVLTF.

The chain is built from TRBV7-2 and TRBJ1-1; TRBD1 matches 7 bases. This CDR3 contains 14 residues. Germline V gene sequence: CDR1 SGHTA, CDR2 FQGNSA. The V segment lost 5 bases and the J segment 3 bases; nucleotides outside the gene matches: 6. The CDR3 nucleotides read TGTGCCAGCAGCCCTCAACAGGGGCACACTGAAGCTTTCTTT. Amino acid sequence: CASSPQQGHTEAFF.

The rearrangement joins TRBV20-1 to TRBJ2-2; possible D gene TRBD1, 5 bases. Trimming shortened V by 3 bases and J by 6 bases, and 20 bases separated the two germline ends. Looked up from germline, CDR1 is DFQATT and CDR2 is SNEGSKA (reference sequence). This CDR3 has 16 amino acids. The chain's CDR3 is CSASPLIARVAGELFF. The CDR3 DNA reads TGCAGTGCTAGCCCCCTAATCGCCAGGGTTGCCGGGGAGCTGTTTTTT.

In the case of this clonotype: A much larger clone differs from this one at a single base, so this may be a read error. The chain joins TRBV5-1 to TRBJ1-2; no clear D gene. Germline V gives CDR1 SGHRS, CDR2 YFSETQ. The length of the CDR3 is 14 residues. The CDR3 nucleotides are TGCGCCAGCAGGGAGGCAGGAGCAAACTATGACTACACCTTC. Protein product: CASREAGANYDYTF. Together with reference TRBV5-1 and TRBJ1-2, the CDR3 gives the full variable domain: KAGVTQTPRYLIKTRGQQVTLSCSPISGHRSVSWYQQTPGQGLQFLFEYFSETQRNKGNFPGRFSGRQFSNSRSEMNVSTLELGDSALYLCASREAGANYDYTFGSGTRLTVV.

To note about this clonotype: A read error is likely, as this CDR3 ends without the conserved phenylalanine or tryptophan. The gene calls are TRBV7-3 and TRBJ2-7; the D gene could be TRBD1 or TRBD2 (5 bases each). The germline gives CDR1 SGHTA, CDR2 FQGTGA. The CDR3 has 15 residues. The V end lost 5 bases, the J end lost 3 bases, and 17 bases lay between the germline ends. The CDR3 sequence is CASSMTGTADYEQYL. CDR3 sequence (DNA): TGTGCCAGCAGCATGACCGGGACCGCCGACTACGAGCAGTACCTC.

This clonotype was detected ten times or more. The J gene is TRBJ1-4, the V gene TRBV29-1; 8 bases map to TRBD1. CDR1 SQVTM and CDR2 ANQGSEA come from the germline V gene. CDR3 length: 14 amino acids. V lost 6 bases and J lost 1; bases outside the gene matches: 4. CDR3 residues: CSVADRGTNEKLFF. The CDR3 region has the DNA TGCAGCGTGGCCGACAGGGGAACTAATGAAAAACTGTTTTTT. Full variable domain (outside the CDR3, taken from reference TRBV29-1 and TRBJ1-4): SAVISQKPSRDICQRGTSLTIQCQVDSQVTMMFWYRQQPGQSLTLIATANQGSEATYESGFVIDKFPISRPNLTFSTLTVSNMSPEDSSIYLCSVADRGTNEKLFFGSGTQLSVL.

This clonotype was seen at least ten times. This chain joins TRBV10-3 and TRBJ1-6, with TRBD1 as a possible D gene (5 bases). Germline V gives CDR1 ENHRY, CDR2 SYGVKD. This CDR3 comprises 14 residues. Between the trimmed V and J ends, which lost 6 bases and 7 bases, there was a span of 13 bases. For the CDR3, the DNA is TGTGCCATCAGGCCCGGGACGATGAATTCACCCCTCCACTTT. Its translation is CAIRPGTMNSPLHF.

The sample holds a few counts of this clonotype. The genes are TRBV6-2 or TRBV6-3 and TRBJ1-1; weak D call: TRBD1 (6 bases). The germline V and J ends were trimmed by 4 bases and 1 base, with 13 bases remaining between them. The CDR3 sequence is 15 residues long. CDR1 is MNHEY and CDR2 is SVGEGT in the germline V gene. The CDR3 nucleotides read TGTGCCAGCAGTTCGCCACAGGGAGCGAACACTGAAGCTTTCTTT. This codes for CASSSPQGANTEAFF.

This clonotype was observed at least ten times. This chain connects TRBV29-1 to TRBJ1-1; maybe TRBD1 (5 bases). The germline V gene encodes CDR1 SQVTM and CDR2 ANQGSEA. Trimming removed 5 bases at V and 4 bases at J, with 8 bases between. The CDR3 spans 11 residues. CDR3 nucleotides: TGCAGCGTTCGTGGGGGCACTGAAGCTTTCTTT. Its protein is CSVRGGTEAFF.

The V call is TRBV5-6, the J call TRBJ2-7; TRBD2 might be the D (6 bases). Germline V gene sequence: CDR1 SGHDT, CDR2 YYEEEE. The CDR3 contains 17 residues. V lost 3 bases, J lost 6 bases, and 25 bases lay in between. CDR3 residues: CASSSTGTEGPAGEQYF. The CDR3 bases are TGTGCCAGCAGCTCGACCGGGACGGAGGGACCGGCTGGCGAGCAGTACTTC.

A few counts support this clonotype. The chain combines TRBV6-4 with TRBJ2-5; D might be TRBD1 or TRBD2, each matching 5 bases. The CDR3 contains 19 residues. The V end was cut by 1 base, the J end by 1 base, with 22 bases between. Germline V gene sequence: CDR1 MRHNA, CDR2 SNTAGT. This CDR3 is CASSDLTRRGAQIQETQYF. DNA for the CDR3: TGTGCCAGCAGTGACTTAACCCGCCGAGGGGCTCAAATCCAAGAGACCCAGTACTTC.

CDR3 region: CASSGRQGRWNTEAFF. CDR3 in DNA: TGTGCCAGCAGCGGAAGACAGGGGAGGTGGAACACTGAAGCTTTCTTT. This chain connects TRBV11-1 to TRBJ1-1, with 8 bases lining up with TRBD1. With V trimmed by 5 bases and J by 1 base, 9 bases remained unmatched. Germline V CDR1 and CDR2: SGHAT, FQDESV (reference sequence). CDR3 length equals 16 residues.

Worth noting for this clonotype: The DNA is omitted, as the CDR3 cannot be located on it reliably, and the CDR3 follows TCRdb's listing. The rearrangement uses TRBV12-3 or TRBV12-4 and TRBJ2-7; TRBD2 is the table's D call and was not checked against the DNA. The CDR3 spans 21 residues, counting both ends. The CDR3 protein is CASSFYICSAPLTSGKFEQYF.